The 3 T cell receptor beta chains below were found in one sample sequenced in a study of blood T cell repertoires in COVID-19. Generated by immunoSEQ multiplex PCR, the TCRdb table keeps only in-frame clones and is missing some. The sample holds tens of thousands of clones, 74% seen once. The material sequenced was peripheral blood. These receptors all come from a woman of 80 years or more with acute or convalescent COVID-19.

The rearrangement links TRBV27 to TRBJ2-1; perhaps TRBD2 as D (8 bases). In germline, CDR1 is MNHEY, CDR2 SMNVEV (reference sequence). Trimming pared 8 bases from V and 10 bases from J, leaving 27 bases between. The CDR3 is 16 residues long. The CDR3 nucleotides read TGTGCCAGCCACAGGGGCAGCGGGAGAGGCGAGGTGGAGCAGTTCTTC. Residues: CASHRGSGRGEVEQFF.

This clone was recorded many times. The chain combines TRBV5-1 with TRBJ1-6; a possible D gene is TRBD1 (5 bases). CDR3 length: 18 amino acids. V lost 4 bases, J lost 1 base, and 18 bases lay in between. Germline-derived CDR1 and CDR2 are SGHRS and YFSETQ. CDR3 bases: TGCGCCAGCAGCGCCCAGGGATTAAGTATTTCCTATAATTCACCCCTCCACTTT. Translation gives CASSAQGLSISYNSPLHF.

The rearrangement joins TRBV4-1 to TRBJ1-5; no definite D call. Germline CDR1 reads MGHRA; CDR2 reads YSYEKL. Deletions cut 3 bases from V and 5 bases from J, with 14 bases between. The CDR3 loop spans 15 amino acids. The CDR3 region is CASSQAGSGYQPQHF. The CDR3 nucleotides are TGCGCCAGCAGCCAGGCGGGGAGTGGGTATCAGCCCCAGCATTTT.